Following are 9 T cell receptor beta chains from one sample sequenced in a study of shared clonotypes between healthy human individuals (dated by TCRdb to 2020 to 2022). Preparation of the library involved the immunoSEQ multiplex PCR assay. Imported from immuneACCESS, the table was reduced by TCRdb to in-frame sequences with V and J called. These copies leave out some clones; in studies compared against another copy, an unresolved V gene accounts for under half, and the cause of the remainder is not known. Present in this sample are about 820,000 clones, 80% to 95% of which were seen just once. The ten most abundant clones make up around 24% of the sample. CD8 naive samples consisted of CD45RO-negative cells that were positively selected for CCR7, yielding a CD45RA+CCR7+ population without TemRA cells. The sequenced sample was naive CD8+ T cells sorted from blood. This specimen's cell subset or site label, per the study, means: CD45RA+CCR7+. These receptor sequences come from a man aged 25-45 years in good health.

This chain uses TRBV4-1 with TRBJ2-7; 8 bases agree with TRBD2. The CDR3 spans 16 residues. V shed 1 base, J shed 2 bases, and the junction held 7 bases outside the gene matches. CDR1 MGHRA and CDR2 YSYEKL come from the germline V gene. The CDR3 spells CASSQGLAGQTYEQYF. The CDR3 DNA follows: TGCGCCAGCAGCCAAGGCTTAGCGGGACAAACCTACGAGCAGTACTTC.

CDR3 in amino acids: CASNPPWEHISGNTIYF. The DNA of the CDR3 is TGTGCCAGCAACCCACCCTGGGAACACATCTCTGGAAACACCATATATTTT. The chain joins TRBV7-9 to TRBJ1-3; the D is unclear. This CDR3 contains 17 residues. Germline V gene lookup returns CDR1 SEHNR and CDR2 FQNEAQ (reference sequence). V lost 7 bases, J lost 0 bases, and 19 bases lay in between. The variable domain in full, completed from reference TRBV7-9 and TRBJ1-3, reads DTGVSQNPRHKITKRGQNVTFRCDPISEHNRLYWYRQTLGQGPEFLTYFQNEAQLEKSRLLSDRFSAERPKGSFSTLEIQRTEQGDSAMYLCASNPPWEHISGNTIYFGEGSWLTVV.

V is TRBV28 and J is TRBJ2-1, with a possible D match to TRBD1 (6 bases). Germline V gene data show CDR1 as MDHEN and CDR2 as SYDVKM. V was clipped by 3 bases and J by 4 bases, with 10 bases between them. This CDR3 comprises 14 residues. The CDR3 sequence is CASSLDSAYNEQFF. The DNA for the CDR3 is TGTGCCAGCAGTTTGGACAGCGCATACAATGAGCAGTTCTTC. Combining the CDR3 with reference TRBV28 and TRBJ2-1 gives the whole variable domain DVKVTQSSRYLVKRTGEKVFLECVQDMDHENMFWYRQDPGLGLRLIYFSYDVKMKEKGDIPEGYSVSREKKERFSLILESASTNQTSMYLCASSLDSAYNEQFFGPGTRLTVL.

V gene TRBV19 combines with J gene TRBJ1-2, with D tentatively TRBD1 (6 bases). Germline V gives CDR1 LNHDA, CDR2 SQIVND (reference sequence). V dropped 2 bases and J dropped 1 base, with 20 bases sitting between them. The CDR3 extends over 18 amino acids. The CDR3 DNA reads as TGTGCCAGTAGTATATGGAGTGCGTCGGACAGCTTTAACTATGGCTACACCTTC. It is translated as CASSIWSASDSFNYGYTF.

V and J are TRBV5-4 and TRBJ1-2; D not resolved. Germline CDR1 and CDR2: SGHNT and YYREEE (reference sequence). CDR3 length: 14 amino acids. Trimming took 3 bases from V and 7 from J, leaving 16 bases between them. The CDR3 protein is CASSSSVANLGYTF. The CDR3 coding sequence is TGTGCCAGCAGCTCCAGCGTCGCCAACCTTGGCTACACCTTC.

The chain links TRBV6-1 to TRBJ1-1; 7 positions agree with TRBD1. CDR1 MNHNS and CDR2 SASEGT come from the germline V gene. CDR3 length: 18 residues. Losses at the gene ends were 4 bases for V and 9 bases for J; bases not matched to a gene: 23. The CDR3 coding sequence is TGTGCCAGCAGTGGATCCGGGACAGTAACTATCCCACACTCCCAAGCTTTCTTT. It yields the protein CASSGSGTVTIPHSQAFF.

The genes are TRBV11-2 and TRBJ1-2; D remains unclear. Germline V gene lookup returns CDR1 SGHAT and CDR2 FQNNGV. V was clipped by 1 base and J by 4 bases, with 13 bases between them. The CDR3 consists of 15 residues. Written as DNA, the CDR3 is TGTGCCAGCAGCTTAGTTCCACGAGGGAGCTATGGCTACACCTTC. The encoded protein is CASSLVPRGSYGYTF.

This clone was detected only once. This chain joins TRBV19 and TRBJ2-3; D perhaps matches TRBD1 (6 bases). Per germline, CDR1 LNHDA and CDR2 SQIVND (reference sequence). There are 16 residues in the CDR3. The V end was cut by 3 bases, the J end by 4 bases, with 17 bases between. The CDR3 loop is CASSMLGGVSSDTQYF. The CDR3 coding sequence is TGTGCCAGTAGTATGCTAGGGGGAGTGAGTTCAGATACGCAGTATTTT.

This clone was observed at least ten times. The CDR3 here is CASSAMMGQGEPQHF. DNA of the CDR3: TGTGCCAGCAGCGCCATGATGGGACAAGGAGAGCCCCAGCATTTT. This chain uses TRBV9 with TRBJ1-5, with D possibly matching TRBD1 (6 bases). This CDR3 has 15 residues. Trimming shortened V by 3 bases and J by 8 bases, and 18 bases separated the two germline ends. Germline V gives CDR1 SGDLS, CDR2 YYNGEE.